Shown below are 11 T cell receptor beta chains from a single sample sequenced in a study of graft-versus-host responses after intestinal transplantation. TCRdb keeps only in-frame clones here, not all; method: immunoSEQ multiplex PCR. Of roughly 99,000 clones in the sample, approximately 88% were seen once. Antigens for these TCRs are unknown. Sequenced here: unstimulated CD4+ T cells sorted from spleen or lymph node cells, sampled before transplant. The receptors stem from a human donor who was the organ donor for an intestinal transplant.

The chain links TRBV27 to TRBJ2-7; D might be TRBD1 (6 bases). Per germline, CDR1 MNHEY and CDR2 SMNVEV (reference sequence). The CDR3 has 14 residues. V was pared by 5 bases and J by 2 bases, with 13 bases between. The CDR3 DNA reads as TGTGCCAGCAGTACCGGACAGCGTCCCTACGAGCAGTACTTC. It is translated as CASSTGQRPYEQYF.

The rearrangement joins TRBV19 to TRBJ1-5, with 7 bases identical to TRBD1. Germline CDR1 is LNHDA and CDR2 is SQIVND (reference sequence). CDR3 size: 15 residues. Germline trimming cut 5 bases from V and 0 bases from J; bases unmatched to any gene: 4. CDR3 sequence reads: CASSPGGYSNQPQHF. CDR3 DNA sequence: TGTGCCAGTAGTCCAGGGGGTTATAGCAATCAGCCCCAGCATTTT.

CDR3 sequence (DNA): TGTGCCAGCAGTCTTGGACAGGGAGGAGGCTACACCTTC. Amino acids: CASSLGQGGGYTF. V and J are TRBV6-6 and TRBJ1-2; TRBD1 aligns across 8 bases. The germline V gene has CDR1 MNHNY and CDR2 SVGAGI (reference sequence). The CDR3 has 13 residues. With V trimmed by 5 bases and J by 8 bases, 7 bases remained unmatched.

This chain connects TRBV2 to TRBJ2-1; TRBD2 is a possible D gene (5 bases). Trimming removed 6 bases from V and 3 bases from J, with 27 bases in between. Germline CDR1 and CDR2: SNHLY and FYNNEI. The CDR3 is made up of 19 amino acids. The CDR3 spells CASRKRKPLEPLYYNEQFF. The CDR3 DNA reads as TGTGCCAGCAGGAAGCGGAAGCCCCTAGAGCCCCTTTACTACAATGAGCAGTTCTTC.

The chain has TRBV7-9 and TRBJ1-5; 8 bases agree with TRBD1. Germline values: CDR1 SEHNR, CDR2 FQNEAQ (reference sequence). The CDR3 totals 14 residues. V trimming: 5 bases; J trimming: 5 bases; junction bases outside the gene matches: 5. The CDR3 region has the DNA TGTGCCAGCAGCCCCGGACAGGGACATCAGCCCCAGCATTTT. As protein: CASSPGQGHQPQHF.

V is TRBV7-9 and J is TRBJ2-3; 12 positions match TRBD2. This CDR3 has 19 amino acids. Losses at the gene ends were 5 bases for V and 2 bases for J; bases not matched to a gene: 14. Germline V gene data show CDR1 as SEHNR and CDR2 as FQNEAQ (reference sequence). CDR3 region: CASSPSTSGGSGNTDTQYF. The CDR3 coding sequence is TGTGCCAGCAGCCCAAGTACTAGCGGGGGGTCCGGTAACACAGATACGCAGTATTTT.

The V and J genes are TRBV6-1 and TRBJ2-5; D might be TRBD2 (5 bases). The germline CDR1 and CDR2 sequences are MNHNS and SASEGT. V dropped 4 bases and J dropped 1 base, with 13 bases sitting between them. The CDR3 runs to 15 residues. DNA of the CDR3: TGTGCCAGCAGTGTAGTACTAGTGAGCCAAGAGACCCAGTACTTC. It encodes CASSVVLVSQETQYF.

The V and J genes are TRBV2 and TRBJ2-1; D ambiguous. Germline CDR1 is SNHLY and CDR2 is FYNNEI. This CDR3 region has 12 residues. The V gene lost 6 bases and the J gene lost 4 bases, with 7 bases spanning the gap. CDR3 nucleotide sequence: TGTGCCAGCAGAAGGTTTTACAATGAGCAGTTCTTC. Translated: CASRRFYNEQFF.

The chain has TRBV6-1 and TRBJ2-2; 8 bases align to TRBD2. CDR3 length: 14 residues. Trimming took 6 bases from V and 4 from J; bases not matched to a gene: 4. Germline V gives CDR1 MNHNS, CDR2 SASEGT. The CDR3 sequence is CASRAGGPTGELFF. CDR3 DNA sequence: TGTGCCAGCAGGGCGGGGGGCCCCACCGGGGAGCTGTTTTTT.

For this clone: At one end the junction does not follow the germline gene, possibly because of a read error. This CDR3 is also generated by other DNA sequences in the sample. This sequence joins TRBV7-3 and TRBJ2-1; D is possibly TRBD1 or TRBD2 (6 bases each). This CDR3 contains 15 residues. Germline V gene data show CDR1 as SGHTA and CDR2 as FQGTGA. This CDR3 reads CASSPPGADTNEQFF. CDR3 DNA sequence: TGTGCCAGCAGCCCGCCGGGGGCCGATACAAATGAACAGTTCTTC. The full variable domain, completed using reference TRBV7-3 and TRBJ2-1, is GAGVSQTPSNKVTEKGKYVELRCDPISGHTALYWYRQSLGQGPEFLIYFQGTGAADDSGLPNDRFFAVRPEGSVSTLKIQRTERGDSAVYLCASSPPGADTNEQFFGPGTRLTVL.

The rearrangement joins TRBV2 to TRBJ2-3, with TRBD2 matching 12 bases. Unmatched junction bases numbered 1, after V lost 4 bases and J lost 5 bases. Germline assignment: CDR1 SNHLY and CDR2 FYNNEI. CDR3 length: 14 amino acids. Here the CDR3 reads CASSGTSGVDTQYF. The CDR3, as DNA: TGTGCCAGCAGTGGGACTAGCGGGGTAGATACGCAGTATTTT.